These T cell receptor beta chains were read from a single sample in a study of Graves' ophthalmopathy and Graves' hyperthyroidism. Using its own MiXCR run on the multiplex PCR reads, TCRdb lists one record per CDR3 protein. Of a few hundred thousand distinct CDR3 sequences in the sample, 20% to 25% were seen once. The specimen sequenced was peripheral blood. The receptors originated from a woman between 45 and 60 years old with Graves' ophthalmopathy. Both conserved end residues are part of each CDR3. A D gene is named only where the DNA matches it firmly. Size is omitted from some rows. Given values are once, few, many or a class for expanded clones.

CDR3 DNA	CDR3 protein	clone size	D gene	V gene	J gene
TGCAGCGTGGTTGACAGGGGTGGTGGCTACACCTTC	CSVVDRGGGYTF	many	TRBD1	TRBV29-1	TRBJ1-2
TGTGCCAGCAGCCACTTAACGGGACAAGGTGAAGCTTTCTTT	CASSHLTGQGEAFF	many	NA	TRBV3-1	TRBJ1-1
TGTGCCAGCAGTGACCAACCTAGCGGGAGAATGACAGATACGCAGTATTTT	CASSDQPSGRMTDTQYF	many	TRBD2	TRBV6-4	TRBJ2-3
TGTGCCTGGAGTGTACTCAGGGGGACTGAAGCTTTCTTT	CAWSVLRGTEAFF	many	TRBD1	TRBV30	TRBJ1-1
TGTGCCAGCAGCCCCGGCGGGCACTACGAGCAGTACTTC	CASSPGGHYEQYF	NA	NA	TRBV7-3	TRBJ2-7
TGTGCCAGCAGCCAAGGTGGAGGCTCCTCTGGAAACACCATATATTTT	CASSQGGGSSGNTIYF	many	NA	TRBV3-1	TRBJ1-3
TGTGCCAGCTTCACCAGAACGGTTACCGGGGAGCTGTTTTTT	CASFTRTVTGELFF	many	NA	TRBV18	TRBJ2-2
TGCAGCGTTGTTGATTTCTACGAGCAGTACTTC	CSVVDFYEQYF	few	NA	TRBV29-1	TRBJ2-7
TGTGCCAGCAGCTTAGTGCGGGGCGACGAGCAGTACTTC	CASSLVRGDEQYF	many	NA	TRBV7-2	TRBJ2-7
TGTGCCACCAGCAGAGACAAGGCCCAAGAGACCCAGTACTTC	CATSRDKAQETQYF	many	NA	TRBV15	TRBJ2-5
TGTGCCAGCAGCCCAGACAAGGGAAGCAATCAGCCCCAGCCTTTT	CASSPDKGSNQPQPF	NA	NA	TRBV7-2	TRBJ1-5
TGTGCCAGCACCAAGGGGACTAGGGATTACGAGCAGTACTTC	CASTKGTRDYEQYF	NA	TRBD2	TRBV6-1	TRBJ2-7
TGTGCCAGCAGCTTAGATACCCAGTACTTC	CASSLDTQYF	many	NA	TRBV11-1	TRBJ2-5
TGCAGTGCTCTGGCGGGGGGCGTTAAGAACACCGGGGAGCTGTTTTTT	CSALAGGVKNTGELFF	many	TRBD2	TRBV20-1	TRBJ2-2
TGTGCCAGCAGTGAGCTGACAGGGACCAAAAACATTCAGTACTTC	CASSELTGTKNIQYF	many	TRBD1	TRBV25-1	TRBJ2-4
TGTGCCAGCAGCCCAAACACGAATTCACCCCTCCACTTT	CASSPNTNSPLHF	NA	NA	TRBV7-3	TRBJ1-6
TGCAGTGCTATGGTCGGGGTTGGTTATGGCTACACCTTC	CSAMVGVGYGYTF	few	NA	TRBV20-1	TRBJ1-2